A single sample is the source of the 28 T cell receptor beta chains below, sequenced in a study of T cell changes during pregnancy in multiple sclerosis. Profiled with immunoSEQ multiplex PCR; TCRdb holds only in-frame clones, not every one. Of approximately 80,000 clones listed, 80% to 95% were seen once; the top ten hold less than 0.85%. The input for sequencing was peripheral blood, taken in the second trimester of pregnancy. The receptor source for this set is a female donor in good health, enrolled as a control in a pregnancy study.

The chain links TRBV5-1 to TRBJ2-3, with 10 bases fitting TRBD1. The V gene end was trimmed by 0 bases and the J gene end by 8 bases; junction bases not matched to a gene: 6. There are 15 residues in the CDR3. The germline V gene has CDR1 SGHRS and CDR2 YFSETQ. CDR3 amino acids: CASSLGQGAGGTQYF. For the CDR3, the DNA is TGCGCCAGCAGCTTGGGACAGGGGGCAGGGGGTACGCAGTATTTT. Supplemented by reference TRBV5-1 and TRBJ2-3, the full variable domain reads KAGVTQTPRYLIKTRGQQVTLSCSPISGHRSVSWYQQTPGQGLQFLFEYFSETQRNKGNFPGRFSGRQFSNSRSEMNVSTLELGDSALYLCASSLGQGAGGTQYFGPGTRLTVL.

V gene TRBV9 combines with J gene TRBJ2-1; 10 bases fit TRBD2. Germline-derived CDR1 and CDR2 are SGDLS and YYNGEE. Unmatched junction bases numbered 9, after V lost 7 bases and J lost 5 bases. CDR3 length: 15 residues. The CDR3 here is CASARAGGAHNEQFF. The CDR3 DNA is TGTGCCAGCGCACGAGCGGGGGGGGCCCACAATGAGCAGTTCTTC. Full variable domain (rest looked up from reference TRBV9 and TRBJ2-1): DSGVTQTPKHLITATGQRVTLRCSPRSGDLSVYWYQQSLDQGLQFLIQYYNGEERAKGNILERFSAQQFPDLHSELNLSSLELGDSALYFCASARAGGAHNEQFFGPGTRLTVL.

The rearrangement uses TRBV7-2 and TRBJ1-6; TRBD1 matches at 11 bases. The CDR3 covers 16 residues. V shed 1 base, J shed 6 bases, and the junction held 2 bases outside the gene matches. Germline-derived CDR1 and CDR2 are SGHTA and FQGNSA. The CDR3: CASSLVGQGGNSPLHF. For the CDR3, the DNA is TGTGCCAGCAGCTTAGTGGGACAGGGGGGTAATTCACCCCTCCACTTT. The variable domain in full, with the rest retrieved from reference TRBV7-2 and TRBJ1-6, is GAGVSQSPSNKVTEKGKDVELRCDPISGHTALYWYRQSLGQGLEFLIYFQGNSAPDKSGLPSDRFSAERTGGSVSTLTIQRTQQEDSAVYLCASSLVGQGGNSPLHFGNGTRLTVT.

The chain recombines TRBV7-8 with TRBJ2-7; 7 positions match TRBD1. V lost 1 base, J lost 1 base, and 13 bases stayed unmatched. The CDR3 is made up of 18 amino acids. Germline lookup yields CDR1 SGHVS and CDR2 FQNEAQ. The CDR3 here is CASSLGGLGTVQSYEQYF. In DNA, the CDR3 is TGTGCCAGCAGCTTAGGGGGTTTAGGGACAGTCCAATCCTACGAGCAGTACTTC.

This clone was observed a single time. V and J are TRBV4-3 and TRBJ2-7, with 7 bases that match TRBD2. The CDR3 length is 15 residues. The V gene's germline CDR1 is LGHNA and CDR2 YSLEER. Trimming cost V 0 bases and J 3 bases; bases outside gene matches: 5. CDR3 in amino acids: CASSQDRGGLYEQYF. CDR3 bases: TGCGCCAGCAGCCAAGACCGCGGGGGTCTCTACGAGCAGTACTTC.

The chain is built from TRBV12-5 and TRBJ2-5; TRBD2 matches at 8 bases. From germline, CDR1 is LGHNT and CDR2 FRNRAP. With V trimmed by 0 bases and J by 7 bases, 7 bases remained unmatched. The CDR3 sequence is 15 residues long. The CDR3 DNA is TGTGCTAGTGGTTTGGTACCCGGGGGGGGAGGGACCCAGTACTTC. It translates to CASGLVPGGGGTQYF.

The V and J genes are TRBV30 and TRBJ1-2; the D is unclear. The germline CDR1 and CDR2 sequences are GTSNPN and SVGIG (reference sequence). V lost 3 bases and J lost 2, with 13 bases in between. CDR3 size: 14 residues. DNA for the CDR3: TGTGCCTGGAGCGTAGCAACATCAAACTATGGCTACACCTTC. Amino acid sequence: CAWSVATSNYGYTF.

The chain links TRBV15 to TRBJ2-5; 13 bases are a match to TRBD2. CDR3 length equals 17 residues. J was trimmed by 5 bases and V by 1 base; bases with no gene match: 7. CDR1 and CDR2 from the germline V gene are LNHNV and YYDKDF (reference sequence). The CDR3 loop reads CATSRALAGGRWETQYF. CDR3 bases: TGTGCCACCAGCAGAGCACTAGCGGGGGGGCGGTGGGAGACCCAGTACTTC.

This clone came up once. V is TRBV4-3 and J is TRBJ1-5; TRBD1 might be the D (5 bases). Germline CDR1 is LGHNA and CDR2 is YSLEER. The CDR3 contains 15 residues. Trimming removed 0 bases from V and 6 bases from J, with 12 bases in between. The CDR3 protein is CASSQEGGMGQPQHF. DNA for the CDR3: TGCGCCAGCAGCCAAGAGGGGGGAATGGGTCAGCCCCAGCATTTT.

The chain's CDR3 is CASSVHPSRERDYGYTF. The CDR3 DNA reads as TGTGCCAGTAGTGTCCACCCATCCAGGGAAAGAGACTATGGCTACACCTTC. The chain couples TRBV19 to TRBJ1-2; D possibly corresponds to TRBD1 (5 bases). Trimming stripped 5 bases from V and 3 bases from J, with 22 bases between. The CDR3 runs 17 residues. The germline CDR1 and CDR2 sequences are LNHDA and SQIVND (reference sequence). Looking up the rest from reference TRBV19 and TRBJ1-2 gives the full variable domain: DGGITQSPKYLFRKEGQNVTLSCEQNLNHDAMYWYRQDPGQGLRLIYYSQIVNDFQKGDIAEGYSVSREKKESFPLTVTSAQKNPTAFYLCASSVHPSRERDYGYTFGSGTRLTVV.

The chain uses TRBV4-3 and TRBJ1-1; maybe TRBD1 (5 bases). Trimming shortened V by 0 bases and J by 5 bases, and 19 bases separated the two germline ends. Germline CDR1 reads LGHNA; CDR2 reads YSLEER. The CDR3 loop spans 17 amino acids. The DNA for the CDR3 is TGCGCCAGCAGCCAAGACTGGGGATCCTTGGGGGGTACTGAAGCTTTCTTT. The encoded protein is CASSQDWGSLGGTEAFF.

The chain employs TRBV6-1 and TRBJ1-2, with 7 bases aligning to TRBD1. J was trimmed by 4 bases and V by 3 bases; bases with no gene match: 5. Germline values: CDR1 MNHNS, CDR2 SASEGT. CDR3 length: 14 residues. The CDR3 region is CASSERQGPYGYTF. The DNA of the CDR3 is TGTGCCAGCAGTGAGCGACAGGGACCCTATGGCTACACCTTC.

The CDR3 region has the DNA TGTGCCTGGAGAGGGGGGGCTGATGAAAAACTGTTTTTT. Translation: CAWRGGADEKLFF. The chain carries TRBV30 and TRBJ1-4; D might be TRBD1 (6 bases). V shed 3 bases and J shed 6 bases, with 11 bases lying between them. The CDR3 length is 13 residues. Germline V gene lookup returns CDR1 GTSNPN and CDR2 SVGIG (reference sequence).

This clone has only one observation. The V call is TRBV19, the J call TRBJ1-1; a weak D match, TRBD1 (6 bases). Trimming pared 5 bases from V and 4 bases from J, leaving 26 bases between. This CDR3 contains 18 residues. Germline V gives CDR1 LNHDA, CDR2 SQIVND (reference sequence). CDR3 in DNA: TGTGCCAGTAGTGATAGACCGAAATTCCAGGGGACGGGCACTGAAGCTTTCTTT. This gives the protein CASSDRPKFQGTGTEAFF.

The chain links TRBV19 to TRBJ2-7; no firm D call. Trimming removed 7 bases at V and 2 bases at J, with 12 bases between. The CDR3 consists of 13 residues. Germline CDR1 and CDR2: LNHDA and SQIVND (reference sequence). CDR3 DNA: TGTGCCAGTATAGGCGGAGTGGCCTACGAGCAGTACTTC. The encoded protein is CASIGGVAYEQYF.

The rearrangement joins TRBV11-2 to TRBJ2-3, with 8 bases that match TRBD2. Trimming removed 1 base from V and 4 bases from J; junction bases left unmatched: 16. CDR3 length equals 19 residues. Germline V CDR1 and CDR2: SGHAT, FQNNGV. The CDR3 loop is CASSLVGGAFLRGPDTQYF. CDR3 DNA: TGTGCCAGCAGCTTAGTCGGGGGGGCTTTTCTTAGAGGTCCAGATACGCAGTATTTT.

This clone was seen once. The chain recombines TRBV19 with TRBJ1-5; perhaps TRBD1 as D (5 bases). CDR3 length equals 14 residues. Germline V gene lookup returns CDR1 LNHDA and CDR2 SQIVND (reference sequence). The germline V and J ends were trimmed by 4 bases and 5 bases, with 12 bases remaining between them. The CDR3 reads CASSTLQDYQPQHF. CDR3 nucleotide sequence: TGTGCCAGTAGTACGTTACAGGATTATCAGCCCCAGCATTTT.

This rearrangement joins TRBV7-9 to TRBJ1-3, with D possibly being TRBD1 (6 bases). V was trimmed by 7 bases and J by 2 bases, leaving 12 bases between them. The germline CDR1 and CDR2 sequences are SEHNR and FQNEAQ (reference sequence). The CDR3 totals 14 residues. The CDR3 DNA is TGTGCCAGCATCAGGCCAGGGGCTGGAAACACCATATATTTT. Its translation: CASIRPGAGNTIYF.

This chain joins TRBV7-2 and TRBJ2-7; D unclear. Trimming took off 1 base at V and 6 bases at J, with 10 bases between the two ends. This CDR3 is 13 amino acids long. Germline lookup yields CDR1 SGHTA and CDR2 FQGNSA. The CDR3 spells CASSLVYLREQYF. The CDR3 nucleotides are TGTGCCAGCAGCTTAGTCTACTTGCGCGAGCAGTACTTC.

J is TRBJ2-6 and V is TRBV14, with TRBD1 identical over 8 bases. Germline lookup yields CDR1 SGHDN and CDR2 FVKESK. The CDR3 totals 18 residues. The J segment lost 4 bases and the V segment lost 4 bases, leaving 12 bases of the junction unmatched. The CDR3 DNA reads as TGTGCCAGCAGCCCACCGGGACAGGTTGCAGCAGGGGCCAACGTCCTGACTTTC. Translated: CASSPPGQVAAGANVLTF. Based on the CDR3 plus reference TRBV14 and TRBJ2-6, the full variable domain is EAGVTQFPSHSVIEKGQTVTLRCDPISGHDNLYWYRRVMGKEIKFLLHFVKESKQDESGMPNNRFLAERTGGTYSTLKVQPAELEDSGVYFCASSPPGQVAAGANVLTFGAGSRLTVL.

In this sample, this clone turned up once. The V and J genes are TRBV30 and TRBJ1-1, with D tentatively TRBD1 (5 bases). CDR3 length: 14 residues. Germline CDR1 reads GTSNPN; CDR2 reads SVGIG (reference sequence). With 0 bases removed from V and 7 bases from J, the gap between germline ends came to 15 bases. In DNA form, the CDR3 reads TGTGCCTGGAGTGTAGGGGCAGGGCTTATTGAAGCTTTCTTT. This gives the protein CAWSVGAGLIEAFF.

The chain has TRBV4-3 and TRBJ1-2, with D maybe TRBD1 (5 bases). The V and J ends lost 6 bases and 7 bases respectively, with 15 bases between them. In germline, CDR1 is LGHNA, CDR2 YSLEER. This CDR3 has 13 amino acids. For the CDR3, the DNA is TGCGCCAGCAGTACGGGGGGTCGCGGTGGCTACACCTTC. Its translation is CASSTGGRGGYTF.

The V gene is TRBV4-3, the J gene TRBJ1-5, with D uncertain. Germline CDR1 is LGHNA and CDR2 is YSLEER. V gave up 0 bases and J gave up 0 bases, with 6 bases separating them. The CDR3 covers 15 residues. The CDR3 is CASSQDLSSNQPQHF. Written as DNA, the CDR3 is TGCGCCAGCAGCCAAGATCTTTCTAGCAATCAGCCCCAGCATTTT.

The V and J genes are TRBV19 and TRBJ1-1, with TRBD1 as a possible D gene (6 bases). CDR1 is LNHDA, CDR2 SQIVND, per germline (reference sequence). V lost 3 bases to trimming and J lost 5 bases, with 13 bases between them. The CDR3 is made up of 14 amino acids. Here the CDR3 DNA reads TGTGCCAGTAGTATCGGCAGGGGATTGACTGAAGCTTTCTTT. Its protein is CASSIGRGLTEAFF.

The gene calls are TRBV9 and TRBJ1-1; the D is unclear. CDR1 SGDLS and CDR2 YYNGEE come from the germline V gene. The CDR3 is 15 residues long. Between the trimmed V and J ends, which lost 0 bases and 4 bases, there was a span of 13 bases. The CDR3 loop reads CASSVAPEVSTEAFF. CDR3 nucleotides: TGTGCCAGCAGCGTAGCCCCTGAGGTGTCCACTGAAGCTTTCTTT.

This chain's CDR3 is CAWSVGLAGETQYF. The CDR3 nucleotides read TGTGCCTGGAGTGTAGGGCTAGCGGGCGAGACCCAGTACTTC. The rearrangement uses TRBV30 and TRBJ2-5; 8 bases fit TRBD2. V shed 0 bases and J 5 bases; nucleotides not matched to a gene: 5. The V gene's germline CDR1 is GTSNPN and CDR2 SVGIG (reference sequence). The CDR3 is 14 amino acids.

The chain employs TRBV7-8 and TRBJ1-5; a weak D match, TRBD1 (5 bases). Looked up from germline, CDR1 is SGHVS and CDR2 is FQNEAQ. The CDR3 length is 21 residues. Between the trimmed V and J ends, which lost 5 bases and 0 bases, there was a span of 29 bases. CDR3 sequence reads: CASSPQIPRQTLSYSNQPQHF. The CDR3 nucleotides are TGTGCCAGCAGCCCCCAAATCCCAAGACAGACTCTGTCATATAGCAATCAGCCCCAGCATTTT.

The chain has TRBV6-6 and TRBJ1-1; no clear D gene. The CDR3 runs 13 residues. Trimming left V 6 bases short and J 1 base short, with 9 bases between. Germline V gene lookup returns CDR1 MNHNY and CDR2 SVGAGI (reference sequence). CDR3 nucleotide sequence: TGTGCCAGCAGGTATAATAGGAACACTGAAGCTTTCTTT. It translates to CASRYNRNTEAFF.